This T cell receptor beta chain comes out of a study of Ad26.COV2.S vaccination and SARS-CoV-2 variants. Study information: Ad26.COV2.S given intramuscularly, once or twice 56 days apart. Study-level results: Substantial breadth was reportedly displayed by spike-specific CD8+ and CD4+ T cell responses after vaccination.

The treatment here: about 20 received Ad26.COV2.S at low or high dose, single or two shots; about 5 received placebo; per-sample allocation not given. Material that was analyzed had been drawn on day 63 after the first vaccine or placebo injection. Only in-frame clones appear in the TCRdb table, and some are missing; sequencing was by immunoSEQ multiplex PCR. This sample carries over 300,000 clones, 83% of them seen once, and the ten largest clones take more than 7%. Germline V lookup: CDR1 KGHSH, CDR2 LQKENI. The CDR3 is made up of 14 amino acids. Trimming stripped 3 bases from V and 0 bases from J, with 8 bases between. Comments on this clone: The antigen is unknown. This CDR3 is also generated by other DNA sequences in the sample.

The chain carries TRBV18 and TRBJ1-1; TRBD1 might be the D (6 bases). The sample in question was peripheral blood, obtained in a trial of Ad26.COV2.S vaccine versus placebo. This receptor was obtained from a person aged 18-60 years who received the Ad26.COV2.S COVID-19 vaccine or a placebo. CDR3 sequence: CASSPDRLNTEAFF. In DNA form, the CDR3 reads TGTGCCAGCTCACCCGACAGGTTGAACACTGAAGCTTTCTTT.